This TCR beta chain was identified during a study of blood T cell repertoires in COVID-19. On the study more broadly: Samples representing acute and convalescent COVID-19 were sourced from the United States, Italy and Spain. Nucleic acid was either cDNA or gDNA, and it came from T cells, B-cell-depleted T cells, or PBMCs.

Germline CDR1 and CDR2: SNHLY and FYNNEI. Trimming shortened V by 2 bases and J by 7 bases, and 17 bases separated the two germline ends. CDR3 length equals 15 residues. As handled by the study authors: From reference gene primer amplification, estimates of nucleated cell counts were derived. Only in-frame clones appear in the TCRdb table, and some are missing; sequencing was by immunoSEQ multiplex PCR. V, J and clone size are taken as reported in that table, and D and trimming were inferred from the DNA itself. Seen here are 120,000 to 150,000 clones, roughly 90% observed once, and the top ten hold roughly a tenth.

Sequenced material: peripheral blood. The V gene is TRBV2, the J gene TRBJ1-1, with D possibly TRBD1 on 6 matching bases. The clonotype was recovered from a man between 50 and 59 years old with active or convalescent COVID-19. The CDR3 DNA reads TGTGCCAGCAGTGAAAAGGTGTGGGGGGGCGGTGAAGCTTTCTTT. Its translation: CASSEKVWGGGEAFF.